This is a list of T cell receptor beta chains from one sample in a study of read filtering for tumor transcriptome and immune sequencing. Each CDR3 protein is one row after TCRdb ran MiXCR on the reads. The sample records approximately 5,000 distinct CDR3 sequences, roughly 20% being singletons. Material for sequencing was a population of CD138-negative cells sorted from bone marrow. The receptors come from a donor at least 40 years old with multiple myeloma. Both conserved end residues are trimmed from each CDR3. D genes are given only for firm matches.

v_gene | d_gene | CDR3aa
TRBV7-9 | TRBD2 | ASSPPIAGVNEQF
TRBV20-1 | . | SANRDSLTSEQF
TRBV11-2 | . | ASSLPRGGRDGFSEAF
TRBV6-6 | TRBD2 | ASTSGRASADTQY
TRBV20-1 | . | SAREGSQTGELF
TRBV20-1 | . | SARRFGSYEQY
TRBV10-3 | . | AISTDTGELF
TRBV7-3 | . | ASSLDFSYNEQF
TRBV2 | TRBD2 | ASSREGRSGANVLT
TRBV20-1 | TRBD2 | SASTSSSSYNEQF
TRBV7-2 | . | ASSLDLTGYETQY
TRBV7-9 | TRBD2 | ASSSGAGNAGSLAKNIQY
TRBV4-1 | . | ASSESWAQQETQY
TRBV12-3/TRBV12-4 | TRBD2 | ASSLGLAVMHDGREQF
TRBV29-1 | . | SATLQSSYNEQF
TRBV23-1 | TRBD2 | ASKEGPGLAGGPSTDTQY
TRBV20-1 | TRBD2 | SAREGGLAGGGEQY
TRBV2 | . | ASTSMGPGRTEAF
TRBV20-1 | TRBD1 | SASQRDRVNQPQH
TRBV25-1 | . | ASTKWNEQY
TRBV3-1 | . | ASSNRDPRGLAKNIQY
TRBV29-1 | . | SVEDPQKNTEAF